This TCR beta chain stems from a study of tumour-infiltrating T cells in Burkitt lymphoma. On the study more broadly: Repertoire clonality predicted overall and progression-free survival.

Trimming took 8 bases from V and 1 from J; bases not matched to a gene: 4. From germline, CDR1 is SNHLY and CDR2 FYNNEI. This CDR3 spans 14 amino acids. The protocol was immunoSEQ multiplex PCR, while the TCRdb copy is restricted to in-frame clones and leaves out a portion. The data show roughly 1,500 clones, approximately 93% seen once. The sequenced sample consisted of tumor tissue. The sequence was collected from a human donor with diffuse large B-cell lymphoma. V and J are TRBV2 and TRBJ2-5; TRBD2 agrees at 10 bases. CDR3 in amino acids: CASPASGSQETQYF. CDR3 bases: TGTGCCAGCCCGGCTAGCGGGAGCCAAGAGACCCAGTACTTC.